This T cell receptor (beta chain) comes out of a study of shared clonotypes between healthy human individuals. About the study: CD4 naive cells filled three plates per donor, CD4 memory three, CD8 naive two and CD8 memory one. General study results and limits: Only blood was sampled, and tissue TCR repertoires likely differ from blood ones.

The CDR3 covers 14 residues. Germline-derived CDR1 and CDR2 are SEHNR and FQNEAQ (reference sequence). V was clipped by 4 bases and J by 3 bases, with 13 bases between them. As concerns this clone: Its antigen remains unidentified.

Naive CD8 cells lacked CD45RO, underwent positive selection for CCR7 and left out terminally differentiated effector memory CD45RA+ cells. Some clones are missing from TCRdb's copy, which holds only in-frame ones; the method was immunoSEQ multiplex PCR. The repertoire includes around 580,000 clones, about 98% of them detected once, and roughly 0.29% sits in the top ten. Material: naive CD8+ T cells sorted from blood. The clonotype was recovered from a man aged 25 to 45 in good health. J is TRBJ2-7 and V is TRBV7-9, with D possibly TRBD2 on 6 matching bases. The CDR3 DNA follows: TGTGCCAGCAGCTGGCGGGACCGAGACTACGAGCAGTACTTC. Residues: CASSWRDRDYEQYF.